A single sample gave rise to the 27 T cell receptor beta chains below, sequenced in a study of CD8 T cells in Susac syndrome (dated by TCRdb to the late 2010s). To prepare the library, the immunoSEQ multiplex PCR assay was applied. RNA was extracted using the RNeasy kit, and about 0.45 to 1 ug of the RNA was reverse transcribed with random hexamers. TCRdb cleaned the public reads at Q25 with fastp, built clones with MiXCR and kept in-frame beta chains. Rows are unified per CDR3 protein, each entry keeping the most common DNA and genes. The sample table records 140,000 or so distinct CDR3 sequences; around 95% of these occur just once. The ten biggest clones cover around 0.11% of the sample. The sequencing sample was made of CD4+ T cells from PBMCs. The receptor set was obtained from a human donor with multiple sclerosis.

V usage is TRBV12-3 or TRBV12-4 and J usage is TRBJ2-5; D might be TRBD1 (6 bases). Trimming took off 6 bases at V and 4 bases at J, with 21 bases between the two ends. CDR3 size: 16 residues. The CDR3 DNA sequence: TGTGCCAGCAGCCTGGACAGATTGACTTCTGGAGAGACCCAGTACTTC. This sequence encodes CASSLDRLTSGETQYF.

This chain joins TRBV7-9 and TRBJ2-5; D might be TRBD2 (6 bases). Germline V gene lookup returns CDR1 SEHNR and CDR2 FQNEAQ (reference sequence). Trimming removed 5 bases from V and 3 bases from J, with 28 bases in between. The CDR3 totals 19 residues. The chain's CDR3 is CASSRLSRVSRGFEETQYF. The CDR3 region has the DNA TGTGCCAGCAGCCGCCTATCGAGGGTGTCCCGGGGGTTCGAAGAGACCCAGTACTTC.

CDR3 loop: CASQTGLDHGEQFF. The CDR3 bases are TGTGCCAGCCAGACTGGACTAGATCATGGTGAGCAGTTCTTC. The V call is TRBV27, the J call TRBJ2-1; 7 bases are shared with TRBD2. The junction had 13 bases not matched to a gene; V was cut back by 8 bases and J by 9 bases. The germline V gene has CDR1 MNHEY and CDR2 SMNVEV (reference sequence). CDR3 size: 14 residues.

V is TRBV19 and J is TRBJ2-7; D ambiguous. With 5 bases removed from V and 6 bases from J, the gap between germline ends came to 20 bases. CDR1 and CDR2 from the germline V gene are LNHDA and SQIVND (reference sequence). This CDR3 comprises 15 residues. CDR3 nucleotide sequence: TGTGCCAGTAGTGCATCAGGTACTTCCTTCCGCGAGCAGTACTTC. The encoded protein is CASSASGTSFREQYF.

In this sample, this clonotype turned up once. The rearrangement uses TRBV20-1 and TRBJ1-5, with a tentative D call TRBD1 (6 bases). With 4 bases removed from V and 4 bases from J, the gap between germline ends came to 11 bases. There are 13 residues in the CDR3. CDR1 is DFQATT, CDR2 SNEGSKA, per germline (reference sequence). This chain's CDR3 is CSATGQLNQPQHF. The CDR3 DNA is TGCAGTGCTACAGGACAGCTGAATCAGCCCCAGCATTTT.

V and J are TRBV3-1 and TRBJ2-4; TRBD1 might be the D (5 bases). This CDR3 contains 15 residues. Germline assignment: CDR1 LGHDT and CDR2 YNNKEL (reference sequence). Deletions cut 2 bases from V and 2 bases from J, with 10 bases between. CDR3 amino acids: CASSQPSGTKNIQYF. The CDR3 DNA is TGTGCCAGCAGCCAACCGTCAGGGACCAAAAACATTCAGTACTTC.

This chain uses TRBV20-1 with TRBJ2-3; D call uncertain. Germline V CDR1 and CDR2: DFQATT, SNEGSKA (reference sequence). Trimming cost V 0 bases and J 0 bases, with 10 bases left between them. This CDR3 spans 15 amino acids. CDR3 DNA sequence: TGCAGTGCTAGAGATACTGTACGGAGCACAGATACGCAGTATTTT. Protein product: CSARDTVRSTDTQYF.

The V and J genes are TRBV6-6 and TRBJ1-1; D possibly corresponds to TRBD1 (5 bases). Trimming left V 6 bases short and J 4 bases short, with 12 bases between. The germline CDR1 and CDR2 sequences are MNHNY and SVGAGI (reference sequence). The CDR3 is made up of 13 amino acids. CDR3 DNA: TGTGCCAGCAGGCCGGGACTGTTCACTGAAGCTTTCTTT. Its protein product is CASRPGLFTEAFF.

This chain links TRBV3-1 with TRBJ2-7, with TRBD1 as a possible D gene (5 bases). CDR1 is LGHDT, CDR2 YNNKEL, per germline (reference sequence). Trimming left V 3 bases short and J 2 bases short, with 11 bases between. The CDR3 runs 14 residues. In DNA, the CDR3 is TGTGCCAGCAGCCAGGGGCAGCCAGCCTACGAGCAGTACTTC. Translating gives CASSQGQPAYEQYF.

The V call is TRBV28, the J call TRBJ2-1, with D maybe TRBD2 (6 bases). This CDR3 has 14 amino acids. Trimming pared 8 bases from V and 4 bases from J, leaving 15 bases between. CDR1 MDHEN and CDR2 SYDVKM come from the germline V gene. CDR3 nucleotide sequence: TGTGCCAGCGGAGGGCAGGGAAAATACAATGAGCAGTTCTTC. It translates to CASGGQGKYNEQFF.

The J gene is TRBJ1-5, the V gene TRBV20-1, with a weak D call TRBD1 (6 bases). The V gene lost 4 bases and the J gene lost 9 bases, with 19 bases spanning the gap. The CDR3 consists of 14 residues. CDR1 DFQATT and CDR2 SNEGSKA come from the germline V gene (reference sequence). In DNA, the CDR3 is TGCAGTGCTAACCCGGGGGGCCGCAGCGGGCCCCAGCATTTT. Translation gives CSANPGGRSGPQHF.

This clonotype has just one count. The rearrangement joins TRBV7-2 to TRBJ2-5, with D possibly being TRBD2 (5 bases). V was cut by 0 bases and J by 6 bases, with 11 bases left in between. The CDR3 consists of 14 residues. CDR1 is SGHTA, CDR2 FQGNSA, per germline. CDR3 coding DNA: TGTGCCAGCAGCTTAGCTATGGCCGGGAAGACCCAGTACTTC. Translating gives CASSLAMAGKTQYF.

V usage is TRBV3-1 and J usage is TRBJ2-7, with TRBD1 matching over 7 bases. This CDR3 has 14 residues. CDR1 and CDR2 (germline): LGHDT, YNNKEL (reference sequence). Losses at the gene ends were 1 base for V and 7 bases for J; bases not matched to a gene: 7. As DNA, the CDR3 is TGTGCCAGCAGCCAAGTGTCAGGGGGAGATGAGCAGTACTTC. Translation: CASSQVSGGDEQYF.

J is TRBJ2-3 and V is TRBV6-2 or TRBV6-3, with a weak D call TRBD2 (7 bases). Trimming left V 7 bases short and J 4 bases short, with 15 bases between. The CDR3 consists of 14 residues. Germline lookup yields CDR1 MNHEY and CDR2 SVGEGT. Here the CDR3 reads CASTDRGAADTQYF. CDR3 nucleotide sequence: TGTGCCAGCACCGACCGGGGGGCTGCAGATACGCAGTATTTT.

CDR3 bases: TGCGCCAGCAGCCACGGACCTACCCAGTACTTC. Amino acids: CASSHGPTQYF. The chain links TRBV4-3 to TRBJ2-5, with D uncertain. There are 11 residues in the CDR3. CDR1 and CDR2 (germline): LGHNA, YSLEER. V lost 3 bases, J lost 8 bases, and 7 bases lay in between.

The chain links TRBV29-1 to TRBJ1-1; D may be TRBD1 (5 bases). Germline V gives CDR1 SQVTM, CDR2 ANQGSEA. The CDR3 contains 13 residues. The germline V and J ends were trimmed by 4 bases and 2 bases, with 11 bases remaining between them. CDR3 DNA sequence: TGCAGCGTTGTGAAAGGGGAAAACACTGAAGCTTTCTTT. It is translated as CSVVKGENTEAFF.

The rearrangement links TRBV28 to TRBJ2-7; D perhaps matches TRBD1 (6 bases). The CDR3 extends over 14 amino acids. The ends were cut back, 3 bases at V and 5 bases at J, with 14 bases in the middle. In germline, CDR1 is MDHEN, CDR2 SYDVKM. The CDR3 nucleotides are TGTGCCAGCAGTTTGAGGGCAGGGGTCCACGAGCAGTACTTC. Translating it yields CASSLRAGVHEQYF.

CDR3 sequence (DNA): TGCAGTGCTGAAGGACAGACGAACACTGAAGCTTTCTTT. Translation gives CSAEGQTNTEAFF. The V call is TRBV20-1, the J call TRBJ1-1, with D possibly being TRBD1 (6 bases). CDR3 size: 13 residues. Germline V lookup: CDR1 DFQATT, CDR2 SNEGSKA (reference sequence). V shed 5 bases and J shed 1 base, with 11 bases lying between them.

CDR3 amino acids: CASSPAAAYNEQFF. In DNA form, the CDR3 reads TGTGCCAGCAGCCCCGCGGCAGCTTACAATGAGCAGTTCTTC. The chain combines TRBV13 with TRBJ2-1, with D uncertain. The germline V and J ends were trimmed by 5 bases and 4 bases, with 12 bases remaining between them. The V gene's germline CDR1 is PRHDT and CDR2 FYEKMQ (reference sequence). The CDR3 contains 14 residues.

V and J are TRBV28 and TRBJ1-5; no definite D call. The CDR3 totals 13 residues. Trimming shortened V by 6 bases and J by 4 bases, and 10 bases separated the two germline ends. From germline, CDR1 is MDHEN and CDR2 SYDVKM. The CDR3 sequence: CASRSGVNQPQHF. CDR3 nucleotide sequence: TGTGCCAGCAGGTCGGGAGTAAATCAGCCCCAGCATTTT.

This chain links TRBV6-5 with TRBJ1-5, with 8 nucleotides matching TRBD1. V lost 0 bases, J lost 6 bases, and 4 bases stayed unmatched. Looked up from germline, CDR1 is MNHEY and CDR2 is SVGAGI. The CDR3 length is 15 residues. The DNA for the CDR3 is TGTGCCAGCAGTTACTCGGGACAGGAGGCTCAGCCCCAGCATTTT. It encodes CASSYSGQEAQPQHF.

This clonotype appeared once. This rearrangement joins TRBV12-3 or TRBV12-4 to TRBJ2-1; D is unresolved. The CDR3 loop spans 11 amino acids. The V gene lost 6 bases and the J gene lost 10 bases, with 10 bases spanning the gap. DNA for the CDR3: TGTGCCAGCAGGCTCCATCGGGAGCAGTTCTTC. This encodes CASRLHREQFF.

The gene calls are TRBV23-1 and TRBJ2-7; 9 bases line up with TRBD1. TRBV23-1 is an open reading frame whose function is uncertain. The junction had 11 bases not matched to a gene; V was cut back by 6 bases and J by 2 bases. This CDR3 is built from 16 residues. Written as DNA, the CDR3 is TGCGCCAGCAGCCTGAGAACTTACAGGGGGCCCTACGAGCAGTACTTC. This translates into CASSLRTYRGPYEQYF.

This clonotype was found a few times. The genes are TRBV20-1 and TRBJ2-7, with D unclear. The CDR3 runs to 12 residues. The V end was cut by 3 bases, the J end by 0 bases, with 6 bases between. Germline V gene sequence: CDR1 DFQATT, CDR2 SNEGSKA (reference sequence). The CDR3 loop reads CSARTDSYEQYF. CDR3 in DNA: TGCAGTGCTAGGACCGACTCCTACGAGCAGTACTTC.

The CDR3 nucleotides are TGCGCCAGCAGCTACCGGGACGGGGCCTACGAGCAGTACTTC. Protein: CASSYRDGAYEQYF. The chain employs TRBV5-1 and TRBJ2-7; D may match TRBD1 or TRBD2 (5 bases each). CDR1 is SGHRS and CDR2 is YFSETQ in the germline V gene. The CDR3 runs 14 residues. The V gene lost 3 bases and the J gene lost 2 bases, with 12 bases spanning the gap.

The rearrangement links TRBV9 to TRBJ2-3; D possibly corresponds to TRBD2 (7 bases). CDR1 and CDR2 from the germline V gene are SGDLS and YYNGEE. V shed 0 bases and J shed 2 bases, with 13 bases lying between them. This CDR3 has 16 residues. The CDR3 nucleotides are TGTGCCAGCAGCGTAGAGCTGCGGGGGCCCACAGATACGCAGTATTTT. Its translation: CASSVELRGPTDTQYF.

The chain carries TRBV12-3 or TRBV12-4 and TRBJ1-1; the D is unclear. Trimming pared 6 bases from V and 1 base from J, leaving 9 bases between. There are 13 residues in the CDR3. Here the CDR3 reads CASRFSGNTEAFF. In nucleotides, the CDR3 is TGTGCCAGCAGGTTCAGCGGGAACACTGAAGCTTTCTTT.